These 25 T cell receptor beta chains share one sample of origin, sequenced in a study of identical twins. A single record per CDR3 protein comes from TCRdb applying MiXCR to the 5' RACE reads. The sample has roughly 690,000 distinct CDR3 sequences, 5.5% to 7.5% seen once. The sequencing input was naive T cells sorted from blood. The receptors stem from a man younger than 35 in good health.

V gene TRBV3-1 combines with J gene TRBJ2-6, with a possible D match to TRBD2 (6 bases). V gave up 0 bases and J gave up 1 base, with 22 bases separating them. This CDR3 spans 21 amino acids. Germline V gene data show CDR1 as LGHDT and CDR2 as YNNKEL (reference sequence). CDR3 amino acids: CASSQEHRDWGWGSGANVLTF. CDR3 sequence (DNA): TGTGCCAGCAGCCAAGAACACCGGGACTGGGGTTGGGGATCTGGGGCCAACGTCCTGACTTTC.

This clonotype has at least ten counts. J is TRBJ2-1 and V is TRBV7-2, with TRBD2 as a possible D gene (6 bases). With 1 base removed from V and 2 bases from J, the gap between germline ends came to 12 bases. CDR1 is SGHTA and CDR2 is FQGNSA in the germline V gene. This CDR3 is 16 amino acids long. The CDR3 DNA sequence: TGTGCCAGCAGCTTAGGAGGGACTTCGGCCTACAATGAGCAGTTCTTC. Its protein product is CASSLGGTSAYNEQFF.

At least ten counts were recorded for this clonotype. The chain couples TRBV20-1 to TRBJ2-2, with 7 bases identical to TRBD2. Germline lookup yields CDR1 DFQATT and CDR2 SNEGSKA (reference sequence). The CDR3 runs 13 residues. V lost 4 bases, J lost 5 bases, and 4 bases stayed unmatched. CDR3: CSATKAGTGELFF. As DNA, the CDR3 is TGCAGTGCTACCAAAGCGGGAACCGGGGAGCTGTTTTTT.

This clonotype was detected once. V is TRBV20-1 and J is TRBJ2-7, with TRBD2 as a possible D gene (5 bases). V gave up 3 bases and J gave up 2 bases, with 11 bases separating them. The germline gives CDR1 DFQATT, CDR2 SNEGSKA (reference sequence). The CDR3 is 13 amino acids. CDR3 amino acids: CSASVSGTYEQYV. In DNA, the CDR3 is TGCAGTGCTAGCGTATCCGGGACCTACGAGCAGTACGTC.

The chain couples TRBV20-1 to TRBJ1-2; D is uncertain. The CDR3 sequence is 14 residues long. V lost 6 bases and J lost 1, with 15 bases in between. Germline V gene lookup returns CDR1 DFQATT and CDR2 SNEGSKA (reference sequence). DNA for the CDR3: TGCAGTGCCAATCCTACCGCCGATAACTATGGCTACACCTTC. Amino acids: CSANPTADNYGYTF.

V and J are TRBV20-1 and TRBJ2-7, with D tentatively TRBD2 (6 bases). The CDR3 runs to 14 residues. Germline CDR1 DFQATT, CDR2 SNEGSKA (reference sequence). The germline V and J ends were trimmed by 6 bases and 2 bases, with 17 bases remaining between them. The CDR3 sequence: CSAGIRDFAYEQYF. The CDR3 nucleotides are TGCAGTGCAGGGATCCGGGACTTTGCCTACGAGCAGTACTTC.

This clonotype was found many times. The rearrangement uses TRBV13 and TRBJ2-2, with D unclear. Per germline, CDR1 PRHDT and CDR2 FYEKMQ (reference sequence). CDR3 length equals 14 residues. V shed 1 base and J shed 5 bases, with 8 bases lying between them. This CDR3 is CASSLVLGTGELFF. Written as DNA, the CDR3 is TGTGCCAGCAGCTTAGTACTGGGGACCGGGGAGCTGTTTTTT.

J is TRBJ2-1 and V is TRBV7-2; 8 nucleotides line up with TRBD2. Germline lookup yields CDR1 SGHTA and CDR2 FQGNSA. Trimming took 2 bases from V and 6 from J; bases not matched to a gene: 9. This CDR3 is 16 amino acids long. The CDR3 DNA follows: TGTGCCAGCAGCTTACCGGGACTAGTCTGGGCCAATGAGCAGTTCTTC. Its translation: CASSLPGLVWANEQFF.

This clonotype appeared many times. The chain is built from TRBV5-1 and TRBJ2-1; 9 bases fit TRBD1. The CDR3 contains 12 residues. V lost 4 bases and J lost 13; bases outside the gene matches: 6. Looked up from germline, CDR1 is SGHRS and CDR2 is YFSETQ. The CDR3 sequence: CASSAGQGEQFF. CDR3 in DNA: TGCGCCAGCAGCGCGGGACAGGGTGAACAGTTCTTC.

The chain is built from TRBV5-1 and TRBJ2-3; tentatively, D is TRBD2 (5 bases). Germline values: CDR1 SGHRS, CDR2 YFSETQ. V lost 5 bases and J 0 bases, leaving 10 bases between the germline ends. The CDR3 loop spans 14 amino acids. CDR3 residues: CASSWRGSTDTQYF. The CDR3 bases are TGCGCCAGCAGTTGGCGCGGGAGCACAGATACGCAGTATTTT.

The V gene is TRBV6-2 or TRBV6-3, the J gene TRBJ1-5; D may be TRBD1 (5 bases). This CDR3 is 16 amino acids long. V was shortened by 5 bases and J by 2 bases, with 16 bases between the two germline ends. In germline, CDR1 is MNHEY, CDR2 SVGEGT. This CDR3 reads CASSPGGGKGNQPQHF. The CDR3 region has the DNA TGTGCCAGCAGTCCCGGGGGGGGTAAAGGCAATCAGCCCCAGCATTTT.

The chain combines TRBV6-1 with TRBJ2-2; 10 positions match TRBD2. The CDR3 is 15 residues long. Germline V gene lookup returns CDR1 MNHNS and CDR2 SASEGT. V lost 10 bases, J lost 4 bases, and 9 bases stayed unmatched. CDR3 in DNA: TGTGCCACCGGGGGTCTAGCGGGAGTCACCGGGGAGCTGTTTTTT. It yields the protein CATGGLAGVTGELFF.

This clonotype was found a few times. The gene calls are TRBV5-5 and TRBJ1-1, with D hard to call. Germline CDR1 SGHKS, CDR2 YYEKEE (reference sequence). The CDR3 loop spans 16 amino acids. Trimming shortened V by 0 bases and J by 0 bases, and 12 bases separated the two germline ends. The CDR3 bases are TGTGCCAGCAGCTTGGCCGGCAGACGCATGAACACTGAAGCTTTCTTT. Its translation: CASSLAGRRMNTEAFF.

The table lists this clonotype with many counts. The chain carries TRBV3-1 and TRBJ2-1; 10 bases line up with TRBD2. The germline V gene encodes CDR1 LGHDT and CDR2 YNNKEL (reference sequence). The CDR3 runs to 16 residues. The junction had 6 bases not matched to a gene; V was cut back by 0 bases and J by 7 bases. For the CDR3, the DNA is TGTGCCAGCAGCCAAGACAGCGGGAGGGCCTCGAATGAGCAGTTCTTC. It is translated as CASSQDSGRASNEQFF.

This clonotype was seen many times. The chain couples TRBV12-3 or TRBV12-4 to TRBJ2-7; the match to TRBD2 covers 14 bases. CDR3 length equals 18 residues. The ends lost 6 bases at V and 1 base at J; junction bases unmatched: 11. CDR3: CASRGTSGSLSESYEQYV. DNA of the CDR3: TGTGCCAGCAGGGGGACTAGCGGGAGTCTTTCGGAGTCCTACGAGCAGTACGTC.

V and J are TRBV4-3 and TRBJ2-5; 8 bases are shared with TRBD2. In germline, CDR1 is LGHNA, CDR2 YSLEER. The CDR3 has 17 amino acids. V was pared by 0 bases and J by 4 bases, with 10 bases of the junction left unmatched. CDR3 DNA: TGCGCCAGCAGCCAAGATTTTGCGGGGGGACCGGGAGAGACCCAGTACTTC. The encoded protein is CASSQDFAGGPGETQYF.

This clonotype was recorded at least ten times. The chain has TRBV12-3 or TRBV12-4 and TRBJ1-2; the D is unclear. V was shortened by 7 bases and J by 7 bases, with 13 bases between the two germline ends. This CDR3 has 12 residues. CDR3 DNA: TGTGCCAGCACCCCGGGGAGTGCTGGCTACACCTTC. Its protein product is CASTPGSAGYTF.

This clonotype turned up a few times. V is TRBV9 and J is TRBJ2-3; D might be TRBD2 (5 bases). The CDR3 covers 15 residues. Trimming left V 0 bases short and J 4 bases short, with 12 bases between. Germline V gene sequence: CDR1 SGDLS, CDR2 YYNGEE. The CDR3 protein is CASSVGAAGADTQYF. CDR3 coding DNA: TGTGCCAGCAGCGTAGGGGCAGCCGGGGCAGATACGCAGTATTTT.

This clonotype was observed a few times. The V and J genes are TRBV20-1 and TRBJ2-3, with 7 bases matching TRBD1. This CDR3 comprises 14 residues. CDR1 is DFQATT, CDR2 SNEGSKA, per germline (reference sequence). Unmatched junction bases numbered 8, after V lost 2 bases and J lost 6 bases. The CDR3 here is CSARQLQGSDTQYF. In DNA form, the CDR3 reads TGCAGTGCTAGACAACTACAGGGGTCGGATACGCAGTATTTT.

Details on this clonotype: This clone may be a read error of a much larger clone one base away. The rearrangement joins TRBV6-1 to TRBJ1-3; the D is unclear. Germline V CDR1 and CDR2: MNHNS, SASEGT. Trimming removed 6 bases from V and 0 bases from J, with 15 bases in between. There are 16 residues in the CDR3. Here the CDR3 reads CASRPQHGSSGNTIYF. DNA for the CDR3: TGTGCCAGCAGACCTCAGCACGGGTCCTCTGGAAACACCATATATTTT.

This clonotype was counted a few times. The CDR3 DNA follows: TGTGCCAGCAGCCACCTAGCGGGAGTATCAAATGAGCAGTTCTTC. As protein: CASSHLAGVSNEQFF. V is TRBV6-2 or TRBV6-3 and J is TRBJ2-1; 10 nucleotides agree with TRBD2. V was clipped by 6 bases and J by 7 bases; unmatched bases: 9. Germline CDR1 and CDR2: MNHEY and SVGEGT. The CDR3 extends over 15 amino acids.

This clonotype was seen many times. The chain joins TRBV20-1 to TRBJ2-1; 11 bases line up with TRBD2. The CDR3 totals 14 residues. V gave up 6 bases and J gave up 6 bases; unmatched junction bases: 7. Germline loops: CDR1 DFQATT, CDR2 SNEGSKA (reference sequence). The CDR3 region is CSAKGTSGLNEQFF. CDR3 DNA: TGCAGTGCCAAAGGGACTAGCGGACTCAATGAGCAGTTCTTC.

As for this clonotype: A read error may explain this, as a much larger clone is one base away. The J gene is TRBJ2-3, the V gene TRBV24-1, with D perhaps TRBD1 or TRBD2 (6 bases each). Germline V gene lookup returns CDR1 KGHDR and CDR2 SFDVKD. The CDR3 extends over 15 amino acids. In DNA, the CDR3 is TGTGCCGCCAGTGAGGGGGGTCGAGGCACAGATACGCAGTATTTT. Translation gives CAASEGGRGTDTQYF.

The gene calls are TRBV27 and TRBJ2-1; 13 nucleotides align to TRBD2. Germline-derived CDR1 and CDR2 are MNHEY and SMNVEV (reference sequence). CDR3 length: 15 amino acids. Trimming took 1 base from V and 12 from J; bases not matched to a gene: 6. CDR3 sequence: CASSLWGLAGQGQFF. As DNA, the CDR3 is TGTGCCAGCAGTTTATGGGGACTAGCGGGACAGGGGCAGTTCTTC.

This clonotype was counted a few times. The DNA of the CDR3 is TGTGCCAGCAGCTTCGGCAGTCCCTACGAGCAGTACTTC. This codes for CASSFGSPYEQYF. The chain is built from TRBV7-3 and TRBJ2-7; D ambiguous. This CDR3 comprises 13 residues. Deletions cut 3 bases from V and 2 bases from J, with 8 bases between. Germline CDR1 reads SGHTA; CDR2 reads FQGTGA.